The 27 T cell receptor beta chains listed next were all sequenced from one sample in a study of response to subunit inactivated influenza vaccine. A single record per CDR3 protein comes from TCRdb applying MiXCR to the RT-PCR reads. The sample has about 240,000 distinct CDR3 sequences, over 9% seen once; the top ten hold less than 8.5%. The sequencing here drew on non-naive T cells sorted from PBMCs, taken around 14 days before vaccination. Receptor source: a man aged 45 to 65 who received an inactivated influenza vaccine.

The chain carries TRBV29-1 and TRBJ2-5; the D is unclear. Germline V gene lookup returns CDR1 SQVTM and CDR2 ANQGSEA. The V gene lost 5 bases and the J gene lost 4 bases, with 8 bases spanning the gap. This CDR3 has 11 residues. As DNA, the CDR3 is TGCAGCGTTCAAGGGTCAGAGACCCAGTACTTC. The encoded protein is CSVQGSETQYF.

This clonotype came up a few times. This chain joins TRBV30 and TRBJ1-6; D is unresolved. The length of the CDR3 is 18 residues. V lost 3 bases, J lost 7 bases, and 25 bases lay in between. Germline V gene sequence: CDR1 GTSNPN, CDR2 SVGIG (reference sequence). The CDR3 nucleotides read TGTGCCTGGAGCCCTCTGAGGACCATCCGGGTTGGGAATTCACCCCTCCACTTT. This sequence encodes CAWSPLRTIRVGNSPLHF.

This clonotype was observed a few times. V usage is TRBV20-1 and J usage is TRBJ1-5, with a weak D call TRBD1 (6 bases). The CDR3 sequence is 15 residues long. CDR1 DFQATT and CDR2 SNEGSKA come from the germline V gene (reference sequence). Trimming shortened V by 4 bases and J by 1 base, and 14 bases separated the two germline ends. This chain's CDR3 is CSATQRDTSNQPQHF. DNA for the CDR3: TGCAGTGCTACGCAGCGGGACACAAGCAATCAGCCCCAGCATTTT.

This clonotype has just a few counts. The rearrangement uses TRBV3-1 and TRBJ2-7, with 9 bases fitting TRBD2. V gave up 5 bases and J gave up 2 bases; unmatched junction bases: 4. The germline gives CDR1 LGHDT, CDR2 YNNKEL (reference sequence). The CDR3 has 14 amino acids. The CDR3 region is CASSASGKTYEQYF. For the CDR3, the DNA is TGTGCCAGCAGCGCTAGCGGGAAAACCTACGAGCAGTACTTC.

This clonotype was detected many times. This rearrangement joins TRBV15 to TRBJ2-5, with 9 bases lining up with TRBD1. CDR1 is LNHNV, CDR2 YYDKDF, per germline (reference sequence). V lost 1 base to trimming and J lost 4 bases; unmatched junction nucleotides: 7. The CDR3 totals 16 residues. In nucleotides, the CDR3 is TGTGCCACCAGCAGAGTTGGACAGGGGTTTTCAGAGACCCAGTACTTC. Translated, it gives CATSRVGQGFSETQYF.

This clonotype was picked up many times. The chain combines TRBV13 with TRBJ2-1, with 9 positions matching TRBD1. The CDR3 loop spans 14 amino acids. Germline lookup yields CDR1 PRHDT and CDR2 FYEKMQ (reference sequence). Trimming took 4 bases from V and 8 from J; bases not matched to a gene: 6. Here the CDR3 reads CASSWGQGVDEQFF. In DNA form, the CDR3 reads TGTGCCAGCAGCTGGGGACAGGGCGTCGATGAGCAGTTCTTC.

This sequence joins TRBV7-2 and TRBJ2-7; possibly TRBD1 for D (5 bases). There are 13 residues in the CDR3. The germline V and J ends were trimmed by 6 bases and 3 bases, with 12 bases remaining between them. Germline lookup yields CDR1 SGHTA and CDR2 FQGNSA. CDR3 residues: CASSRGSGYEQYF. CDR3 in DNA: TGTGCCAGCAGTAGGGGTTCCGGCTACGAGCAGTACTTC.

This clonotype was recorded many times. The chain carries TRBV12-3 or TRBV12-4 and TRBJ2-3; weak D call: TRBD2 (6 bases). The CDR3 contains 17 residues. V was pared by 5 bases and J by 4 bases, with 22 bases between. CDR3 sequence (DNA): TGTGCCAGCAGTCCACTGGGGGGTTCCCATCTAGCAGATACGCAGTATTTT. Translating it yields CASSPLGGSHLADTQYF.

This clonotype was counted many times. V gene TRBV29-1 combines with J gene TRBJ2-1, with TRBD2 matching 7 bases. The CDR3 is 13 residues long. Germline assignment: CDR1 SQVTM and CDR2 ANQGSEA. V lost 3 bases to trimming and J lost 8 bases; unmatched junction nucleotides: 7. In nucleotides, the CDR3 is TGCAGCGTTGACGGCGGGAGTTTATATGAGCAGTTCTTC. This codes for CSVDGGSLYEQFF.

V and J are TRBV7-2 and TRBJ2-1; 15 nucleotides line up with TRBD2. The CDR3 runs to 17 residues. Germline trimming cut 7 bases from V and 7 bases from J; bases unmatched to any gene: 11. The germline V gene has CDR1 SGHTA and CDR2 FQGNSA. DNA for the CDR3: TGTGCCAGCATTCGGACTAGCGGGGGGGCCGGTGGGAATGAGCAGTTCTTC. It specifies CASIRTSGGAGGNEQFF.

This clonotype came up a few times. The chain couples TRBV20-1 to TRBJ2-7, with D possibly matching TRBD1 (5 bases). This CDR3 region has 12 residues. Germline loops: CDR1 DFQATT, CDR2 SNEGSKA (reference sequence). The V and J ends lost 1 base and 6 bases respectively, with 10 bases between them. The CDR3 DNA reads TGCAGTGCTAGAGGCCAGGGCGGCGAGCAGTACTTC. It specifies CSARGQGGEQYF.

This chain links TRBV10-3 with TRBJ1-4, with TRBD1 as a possible D gene (6 bases). There are 13 residues in the CDR3. V was clipped by 4 bases and J by 5 bases, with 8 bases between them. The germline V gene encodes CDR1 ENHRY and CDR2 SYGVKD. The CDR3 loop is CAISGTGNEKLFF. CDR3 nucleotide sequence: TGTGCCATCAGTGGCACAGGGAATGAAAAACTGTTTTTT.

This chain uses TRBV3-1 with TRBJ2-1; the D is unclear. Germline V gene sequence: CDR1 LGHDT, CDR2 YNNKEL (reference sequence). The CDR3 contains 13 residues. V was shortened by 1 base and J by 15 bases, with 16 bases between the two germline ends. CDR3 sequence reads: CASSQAPGLTPFF. The DNA for the CDR3 is TGTGCCAGCAGCCAAGCCCCTGGATTAACCCCGTTCTTC.

This chain connects TRBV6-1 to TRBJ2-7, with D unresolved. The germline V and J ends were trimmed by 2 bases and 0 bases, with 5 bases remaining between them. Germline CDR1 MNHNS, CDR2 SASEGT. This CDR3 is 13 amino acids long. The CDR3 bases are TGTGCCAGCAGTGAAAACTACTCCTACGAGCAGTACTTC. It yields the protein CASSENYSYEQYF.

The chain carries TRBV5-1 and TRBJ2-3; 12 bases align to TRBD1. The V and J ends lost 3 bases and 3 bases, in that order; junction bases with no gene match: 8. The germline gives CDR1 SGHRS, CDR2 YFSETQ. The CDR3 runs to 17 residues. For the CDR3, the DNA is TGCGCCAGCAGCTCCGGGACAGGGGGCGCGTGGACAGATACGCAGTATTTT. Its translation is CASSSGTGGAWTDTQYF.

This clonotype was counted at least ten times. V gene TRBV5-1 combines with J gene TRBJ1-1, with D possibly matching TRBD1 (6 bases). This CDR3 is built from 14 residues. Germline assignment: CDR1 SGHRS and CDR2 YFSETQ. The V end lost 4 bases, the J end lost 8 bases, and 18 bases lay between the germline ends. The CDR3 protein is CASSKEGRGTEAFF. CDR3 nucleotides: TGCGCCAGCAGCAAGGAGGGCAGGGGAACAGAAGCTTTCTTT.

This clonotype has ten or more counts. The chain combines TRBV4-2 with TRBJ1-4; D is undetermined. Trimming pared 0 bases from V and 7 bases from J, leaving 12 bases between. This CDR3 contains 15 residues. The germline V gene encodes CDR1 LGHNA and CDR2 YNFKEQ. In DNA, the CDR3 is TGTGCCAGCAGCCAAGAGCCAGTGGAGGGTGAAAAACTGTTTTTT. It encodes CASSQEPVEGEKLFF.

This clonotype was counted at least ten times. The gene calls are TRBV29-1 and TRBJ1-1; possible D gene TRBD1, 6 bases. Trimming removed 7 bases at V and 0 bases at J, with 27 bases between. This CDR3 is 18 amino acids long. Germline assignment: CDR1 SQVTM and CDR2 ANQGSEA. The CDR3 nucleotides read TGCAGCGCGATAGGGGTCCGAGGGGGTCGAACTATGAACACTGAAGCTTTCTTT. Translation gives CSAIGVRGGRTMNTEAFF. The full variable domain, rest sourced from reference TRBV29-1 and TRBJ1-1, is SAVISQKPSRDICQRGTSLTIQCQVDSQVTMMFWYRQQPGQSLTLIATANQGSEATYESGFVIDKFPISRPNLTFSTLTVSNMSPEDSSIYLCSAIGVRGGRTMNTEAFFGQGTRLTVV.

A note on this clonotype: A read error may account for a junction end that differs from germline. The chain carries TRBV7-9 and TRBJ2-7; 9 positions match TRBD1. The CDR3 length is 14 residues. CDR1 and CDR2 from the germline V gene are SEHNR and FQNEAQ (reference sequence). The CDR3 spells CASSITGGSDEQYF. In nucleotides, the CDR3 is TGTGCCAGCAGCATAACAGGGGGCTCCGACGAGCAGTACTTC.

The V and J genes are TRBV9 and TRBJ1-4; unclear D gene. V gave up 0 bases and J gave up 5 bases, with 5 bases separating them. CDR3 size: 13 residues. Germline values: CDR1 SGDLS, CDR2 YYNGEE. The CDR3, as DNA: TGTGCCAGCAGCGTAGGGGCAAATGAAAAACTGTTTTTT. Protein sequence: CASSVGANEKLFF.

To note about this clonotype: This clone may be a read error of a much larger clone one base away. The chain links TRBV6-1 to TRBJ2-5, with D hard to call. Germline CDR1 is MNHNS and CDR2 is SASEGT. The CDR3 spans 12 residues. The CDR3, as DNA: TGTGCCAGCATAGGTAGCCAAGAGACCCATTACTTC. This codes for CASIGSQETHYF.

This clonotype was detected only a few times. The chain links TRBV10-1 to TRBJ2-7; TRBD1 matches 7 bases. J gave up 6 bases and V 4 bases, and 3 bases lay outside the gene matches. Per germline, CDR1 WNHNN and CDR2 SYGVQD (reference sequence). The CDR3 loop spans 12 amino acids. The CDR3 nucleotides are TGCGCCAGCAGTGGCCCAGGGGGCGAGCAGTACTTC. This gives the protein CASSGPGGEQYF.

This clonotype was seen a few times. The CDR3 here is CASRAISSSYNEQFF. In DNA, the CDR3 is TGTGCCAGTAGGGCTATTTCGAGCTCCTACAATGAGCAGTTCTTC. The genes are TRBV19 and TRBJ2-1; D is unresolved. CDR3 size: 15 residues. Germline assignment: CDR1 LNHDA and CDR2 SQIVND (reference sequence). V lost 6 bases and J lost 0, with 12 bases in between.

This clonotype was recorded at least ten times. V usage is TRBV24-1 and J usage is TRBJ2-3; D not resolved. Germline V gene data show CDR1 as KGHDR and CDR2 as SFDVKD. Trimming removed 4 bases at V and 6 bases at J, with 13 bases between. CDR3 size: 14 residues. The CDR3 region has the DNA TGTGCCACCAGTGAGCAGACCAGCAAGGATACGCAGTATTTT. Translating it yields CATSEQTSKDTQYF.

This chain connects TRBV28 to TRBJ2-3; TRBD2 matches at 12 bases. V was clipped by 5 bases and J by 7 bases; unmatched bases: 16. From germline, CDR1 is MDHEN and CDR2 SYDVKM. The CDR3 consists of 18 residues. This CDR3 reads CASSPYHGLAGLRNTQYF. Written as DNA, the CDR3 is TGTGCCAGCAGTCCTTACCACGGACTAGCGGGATTGAGAAATACGCAGTATTTT.

This clonotype turned up a few times. CDR3 sequence: CASSLSGGRHYEQYF. In DNA, the CDR3 is TGTGCCAGCAGCCTTAGCGGGGGGCGCCACTACGAGCAGTACTTC. This chain connects TRBV3-1 to TRBJ2-7; 10 bases map to TRBD2. The CDR3 totals 15 residues. Per the germline V gene, CDR1 is LGHDT and CDR2 is YNNKEL (reference sequence). The V and J ends lost 4 bases and 3 bases, in that order; junction bases with no gene match: 6.

This rearrangement joins TRBV4-2 to TRBJ2-6; D is undetermined. CDR3 size: 16 residues. Germline CDR1 is LGHNA and CDR2 is YNFKEQ. Trimming left V 4 bases short and J 1 base short, with 11 bases between. The CDR3, as DNA: TGTGCCAGCAGCCCCCGTGATTTGTCTGGGGCCAACGTCCTGACTTTC. Translation: CASSPRDLSGANVLTF.